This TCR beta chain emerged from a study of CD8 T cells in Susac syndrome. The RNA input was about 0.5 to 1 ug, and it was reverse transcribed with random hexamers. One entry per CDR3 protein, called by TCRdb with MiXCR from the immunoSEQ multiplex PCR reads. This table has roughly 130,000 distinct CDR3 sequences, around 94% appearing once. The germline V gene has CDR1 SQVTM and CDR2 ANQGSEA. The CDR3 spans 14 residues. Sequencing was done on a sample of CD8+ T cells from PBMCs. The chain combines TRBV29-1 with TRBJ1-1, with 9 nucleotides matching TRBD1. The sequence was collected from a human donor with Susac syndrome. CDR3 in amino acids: CTTAGDRANTEAFF. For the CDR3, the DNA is TGCACAACCGCTGGGGACAGGGCAAACACTGAAGCTTTCTTT.